Reported below is one T cell receptor beta chain. Clones were sequenced by immunoSEQ multiplex PCR, and TCRdb holds only the in-frame ones, with some missing. The table includes some 60,000 clones, 65% to 90% detected once. The data belong to a study of blood T cell repertoires in COVID-19. The germline gives CDR1 MNHEY, CDR2 SVGAGI. Unmatched junction bases numbered 10, after V lost 2 bases and J lost 3 bases. The CDR3 is 16 amino acids. V usage is TRBV6-5 and J usage is TRBJ2-7, with TRBD1 identical over 7 bases. The sequencing input was peripheral blood. This clonotype originated in a woman older than 75 with active or convalescent COVID-19. The CDR3 here is CASSYRQGAVGYEQYF. CDR3 in DNA: TGTGCCAGCAGTTACCGACAGGGAGCAGTTGGCTACGAGCAGTACTTC.